This record looks at one T cell receptor beta chain sequence and its context. As yet, its antigen is unknown. This CDR3 region has 15 residues. With 7 bases clipped from V and 2 bases from J, the junction kept 7 bases outside the gene matches. In germline, CDR1 is MNHEY, CDR2 SVGAGI. Reverse transcribing all isolated RNA meant expressed TCRB transcripts were sequenced. Profiled with immunoSEQ multiplex PCR; TCRdb holds only in-frame clones, not every one. The sample has approximately 300,000 clones; approximately 11% are singletons. The data were taken from a study of beta chain features in type 1 diabetes. Study in general: Sorted cells numbering roughly 100,000,000 were examined across all samples.

Study results and limitations: Fewer junction insertions and more nucleotide deletions appeared in type 1 diabetes patients. Moderate yet significant TCRB CDR3 shortening was seen in Type 1 diabetes patients in all four CD4+ subsets.

This rearrangement joins TRBV6-5 to TRBJ2-7; 11 bases line up with TRBD2. What was sequenced was naive CD4+ T cells from blood. The sequence derives from a woman younger than 45 in good health. This CDR3 is CASTPLAGAAYEQYF. The CDR3 DNA follows: TGTGCCAGCACTCCACTAGCGGGAGCAGCCTACGAGCAGTACTTC.